The 18 T cell receptor beta chains presented below share a single source sample, sequenced in a study of beta chain features in type 1 diabetes. Reverse transcribing all isolated RNA meant expressed TCRB transcripts were sequenced. Clones were sequenced by immunoSEQ multiplex PCR, and TCRdb holds only the in-frame ones, with some missing. Among some 410,000 clones listed, about an eighth were seen once. What was sequenced was naive CD4+ T cells from blood. The receptors were gathered from a woman aged 18-29 years in good health.

The chain employs TRBV5-1 and TRBJ2-3, with D possibly being TRBD2 (7 bases). Looked up from germline, CDR1 is SGHRS and CDR2 is YFSETQ. The CDR3 spans 14 residues. V was pared by 4 bases and J by 6 bases, with 15 bases between. The CDR3 is CASSTGGPPDTQYF. The CDR3 DNA follows: TGCGCCAGCAGCACGGGGGGCCCCCCGGATACGCAGTATTTT.

Written as DNA, the CDR3 is TGCGCCAGCAGCTTGGCGGGACAGGTTGGGCAGCCCCAGCATTTT. Residues: CASSLAGQVGQPQHF. The chain is built from TRBV5-1 and TRBJ1-5; 8 bases match TRBD1. The CDR3 runs 15 residues. J was trimmed by 7 bases and V by 0 bases; bases with no gene match: 6. Germline V gene lookup returns CDR1 SGHRS and CDR2 YFSETQ.

This clone has more than one count but fewer than ten. The rearrangement joins TRBV27 to TRBJ2-1; no clear D gene. The CDR3 sequence is 13 residues long. CDR1 is MNHEY, CDR2 SMNVEV, per germline (reference sequence). The ends were cut back, 6 bases at V and 6 bases at J, with 12 bases in the middle. For the CDR3, the DNA is TGTGCCAGCAGCACAAACAAGGGCAATGAGCAGTTCTTC. It specifies CASSTNKGNEQFF.

The chain joins TRBV7-6 to TRBJ2-5, with D possibly being TRBD2 (5 bases). Germline loops: CDR1 SGHVS, CDR2 FNYEAQ. The CDR3 sequence is 15 residues long. Trimming removed 2 bases at V and 4 bases at J, with 14 bases between. The CDR3 here is CASSLSRGRPETQYF. The DNA for the CDR3 is TGTGCCAGCAGCTTAAGTCGGGGAAGACCAGAGACCCAGTACTTC.

This clone was seen a few times. The J gene is TRBJ2-7, the V gene TRBV6-5; TRBD1 or TRBD2 may be the D gene (6 bases each). The CDR3 is made up of 15 amino acids. The V and J ends lost 0 bases and 4 bases respectively, with 13 bases between them. Germline V gene data show CDR1 as MNHEY and CDR2 as SVGAGI. The CDR3 here is CASSYSGAREYEQYF. Here the CDR3 DNA reads TGTGCCAGCAGTTACTCGGGGGCTCGGGAGTACGAGCAGTACTTC.

This clone came up a few times. The CDR3 sequence: CASSSTGGTGNTIYF. The CDR3 DNA reads as TGTGCCAGCAGCTCAACAGGGGGGACTGGAAACACCATATATTTT. The chain employs TRBV9 and TRBJ1-3; TRBD1 matches at 8 bases. V shed 4 bases and J 2 bases; nucleotides not matched to a gene: 5. CDR3 length: 15 amino acids. Germline V CDR1 and CDR2: SGDLS, YYNGEE.

The chain combines TRBV2 with TRBJ2-7, with no clear D. The CDR3 runs 12 residues. Trimming removed 3 bases from V and 3 bases from J, with 6 bases in between. From germline, CDR1 is SNHLY and CDR2 FYNNEI. The CDR3 loop is CASSDRSYEQYF. CDR3 DNA sequence: TGTGCCAGCAGTGATAGGAGCTACGAGCAGTACTTC.

This clone was seen a few times. CDR3 coding DNA: TGTGCCAGCAGGCCCCCGACTGCAGAAGGTCATTCTGAGCAGTTCTTC. Its translation: CASRPPTAEGHSEQFF. This sequence joins TRBV2 and TRBJ2-1, with D unresolved. The CDR3 contains 16 residues. The V gene lost 6 bases and the J gene lost 9 bases, with 24 bases spanning the gap. Germline loops: CDR1 SNHLY, CDR2 FYNNEI.

This clone came up a few times. The rearrangement links TRBV7-2 to TRBJ2-4, with TRBD1 matching over 12 bases. This CDR3 region has 15 residues. The germline CDR1 and CDR2 sequences are SGHTA and FQGNSA. Trimming removed 5 bases from V and 6 bases from J; junction bases left unmatched: 5. The CDR3 protein is CASSPGQGAINIQYF. The CDR3 bases are TGTGCCAGCAGCCCGGGACAGGGGGCGATAAACATTCAGTACTTC.

The chain carries TRBV14 and TRBJ2-7, with 9 bases aligning to TRBD2. The CDR3 length is 15 residues. Germline V gene lookup returns CDR1 SGHDN and CDR2 FVKESK. The V segment lost 3 bases and the J segment 7 bases; nucleotides outside the gene matches: 10. CDR3 sequence reads: CASSHLSGRAGEQYF. CDR3 nucleotide sequence: TGTGCCAGCAGCCACCTTAGCGGGAGAGCGGGTGAGCAGTACTTC.

The CDR3 loop is CASSLRTGTATF. The CDR3 nucleotides are TGTGCCAGCAGCCTTCGTACCGGGACAGCCACCTTC. The chain combines TRBV2 with TRBJ1-2; 7 bases fit TRBD1. V shed 6 bases, J shed 13 bases, and the junction held 11 bases outside the gene matches. CDR3 length: 12 residues. Germline loops: CDR1 SNHLY, CDR2 FYNNEI.

V is TRBV19 and J is TRBJ2-1; D unresolved. Trimming shortened V by 2 bases and J by 0 bases, and 5 bases separated the two germline ends. The CDR3 totals 14 residues. Germline V gene lookup returns CDR1 LNHDA and CDR2 SQIVND (reference sequence). The CDR3 protein is CASSISSSYNEQFF. The CDR3 bases are TGTGCCAGTAGTATAAGTAGCTCCTACAATGAGCAGTTCTTC.

V and J are TRBV9 and TRBJ1-2; 8 nucleotides match TRBD1. The J segment lost 2 bases and the V segment lost 5 bases, leaving 8 bases of the junction unmatched. This CDR3 is 15 amino acids long. Looked up from germline, CDR1 is SGDLS and CDR2 is YYNGEE. The CDR3 DNA reads as TGTGCCAGCAGTGGAAGACAGGGGAGGAACTATGGCTACACCTTC. This sequence encodes CASSGRQGRNYGYTF. Filled out from reference TRBV9 and TRBJ1-2, the complete variable domain reads DSGVTQTPKHLITATGQRVTLRCSPRSGDLSVYWYQQSLDQGLQFLIQYYNGEERAKGNILERFSAQQFPDLHSELNLSSLELGDSALYFCASSGRQGRNYGYTFGSGTRLTVV.

This clone appeared a few times. The chain carries TRBV6-5 and TRBJ2-3; unclear D gene. Trimming removed 5 bases at V and 0 bases at J, with 6 bases between. This CDR3 has 13 amino acids. Germline CDR1 reads MNHEY; CDR2 reads SVGAGI. As DNA, the CDR3 is TGTGCCAGCAGTCTCGCCAGCACAGATACGCAGTATTTT. It translates to CASSLASTDTQYF.

This rearrangement joins TRBV11-2 to TRBJ2-1, with TRBD1 identical over 8 bases. In germline, CDR1 is SGHAT, CDR2 FQNNGV. This CDR3 has 15 amino acids. After removal of 0 bases from V and 7 bases from J, the junction contained 5 bases not matched to a gene. The CDR3 DNA follows: TGTGCCAGCAGCTTAGAACGGACAGGGTGGAATGAGCAGTTCTTC. Translating it yields CASSLERTGWNEQFF.

The chain has TRBV27 and TRBJ2-5; D ambiguous. CDR1 and CDR2 from the germline V gene are MNHEY and SMNVEV (reference sequence). V lost 5 bases and J lost 3, with 10 bases in between. This CDR3 is 13 amino acids long. In DNA form, the CDR3 reads TGTGCCAGCAGTCCCCAGGTTAAAGAGACCCAGTACTTC. Translated, it gives CASSPQVKETQYF.

This clone has more than one count but fewer than ten. The chain links TRBV15 to TRBJ2-7, with TRBD2 matching 12 bases. Germline lookup yields CDR1 LNHNV and CDR2 YYDKDF (reference sequence). V shed 2 bases, J shed 3 bases, and the junction held 11 bases outside the gene matches. The CDR3 runs to 18 residues. The CDR3 region has the DNA TGTGCCACCAGCAGACACAGGACTAGCGGGATCCTCCTCTACGAGCAGTACTTC. Translating gives CATSRHRTSGILLYEQYF.

In this sample, this clone turned up a few times. Here the CDR3 DNA reads TGTGCCAGCAGCTTGGTCCAACAGGGATATGGCTACACCTTC. This translates into CASSLVQQGYGYTF. The rearrangement uses TRBV5-4 and TRBJ1-2; D may be TRBD1 (6 bases). The CDR3 runs 14 residues. Trimming stripped 0 bases from V and 5 bases from J, with 11 bases between. Germline CDR1 and CDR2: SGHNT and YYREEE (reference sequence).